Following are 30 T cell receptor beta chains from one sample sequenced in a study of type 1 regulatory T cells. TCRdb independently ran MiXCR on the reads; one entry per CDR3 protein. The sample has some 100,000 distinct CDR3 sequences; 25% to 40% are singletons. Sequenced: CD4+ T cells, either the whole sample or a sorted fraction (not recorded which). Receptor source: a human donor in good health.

In DNA, the CDR3 is TGTGCCAGCAGTATAAGACGGACTAGCGGGAGAGTGGATGAGCAGTTCTTC. The encoded protein is CASSIRRTSGRVDEQFF. This chain links TRBV12-3 or TRBV12-4 with TRBJ2-1, with TRBD2 matching 13 bases. J lost 8 bases, V lost 5 bases, and 12 bases had no gene match. The CDR3 sequence is 17 residues long.

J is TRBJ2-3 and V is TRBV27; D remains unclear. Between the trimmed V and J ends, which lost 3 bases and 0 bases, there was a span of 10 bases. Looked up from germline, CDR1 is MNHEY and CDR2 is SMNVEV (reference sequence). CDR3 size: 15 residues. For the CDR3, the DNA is TGTGCCAGCAGTTTTCTTACGCCTAGCACAGATACGCAGTATTTT. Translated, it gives CASSFLTPSTDTQYF.

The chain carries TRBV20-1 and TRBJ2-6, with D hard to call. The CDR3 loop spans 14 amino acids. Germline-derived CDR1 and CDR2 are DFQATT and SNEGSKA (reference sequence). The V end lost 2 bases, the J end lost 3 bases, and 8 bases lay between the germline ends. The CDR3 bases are TGCAGTGCTAGATCTCCGCGTGGGGCCAACGTCCTGACTTTC. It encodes CSARSPRGANVLTF.

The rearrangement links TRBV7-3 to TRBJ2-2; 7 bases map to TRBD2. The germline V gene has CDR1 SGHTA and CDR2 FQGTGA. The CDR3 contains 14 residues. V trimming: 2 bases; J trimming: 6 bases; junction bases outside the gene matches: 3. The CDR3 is CASSLGGSSGELFF. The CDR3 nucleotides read TGTGCCAGCAGCTTAGGCGGGAGCTCCGGGGAGCTGTTTTTT.

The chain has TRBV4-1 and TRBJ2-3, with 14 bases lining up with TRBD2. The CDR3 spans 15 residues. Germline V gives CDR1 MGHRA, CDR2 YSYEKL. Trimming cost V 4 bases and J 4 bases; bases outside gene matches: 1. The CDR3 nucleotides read TGCGCCAGCAGCCGACTAGCGGGAGGGGCAGATACGCAGTATTTT. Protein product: CASSRLAGGADTQYF.

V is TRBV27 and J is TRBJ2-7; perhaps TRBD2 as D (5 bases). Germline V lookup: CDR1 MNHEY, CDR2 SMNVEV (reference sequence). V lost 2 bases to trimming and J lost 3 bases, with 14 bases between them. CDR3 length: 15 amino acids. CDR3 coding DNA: TGTGCCAGCAGTTTAAGTCGGCGGGCCCACTACGAGCAGTACTTC. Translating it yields CASSLSRRAHYEQYF.

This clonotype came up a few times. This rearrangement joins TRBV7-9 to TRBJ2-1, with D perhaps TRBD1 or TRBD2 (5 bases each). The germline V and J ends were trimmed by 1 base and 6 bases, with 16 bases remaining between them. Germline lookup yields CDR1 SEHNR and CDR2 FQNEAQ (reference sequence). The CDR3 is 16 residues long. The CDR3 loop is CASSLVLGRDPNEQFF. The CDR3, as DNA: TGTGCCAGCAGCTTAGTTCTTGGCCGGGACCCCAATGAGCAGTTCTTC.

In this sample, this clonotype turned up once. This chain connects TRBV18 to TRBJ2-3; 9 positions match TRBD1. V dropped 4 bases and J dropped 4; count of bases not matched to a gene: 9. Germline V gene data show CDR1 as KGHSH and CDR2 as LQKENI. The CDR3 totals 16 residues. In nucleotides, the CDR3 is TGTGCCAGCTCACTTTGGACAGGGGCAGACGCAGATACGCAGTATTTT. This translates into CASSLWTGADADTQYF. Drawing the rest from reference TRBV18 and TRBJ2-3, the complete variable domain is NAGVMQNPRHLVRRRGQEARLRCSPMKGHSHVYWYRQLPEEGLKFMVYLQKENIIDESGMPKERFSAEFPKEGPSILRIQQVVRGDSAAYFCASSLWTGADADTQYFGPGTRLTVL.

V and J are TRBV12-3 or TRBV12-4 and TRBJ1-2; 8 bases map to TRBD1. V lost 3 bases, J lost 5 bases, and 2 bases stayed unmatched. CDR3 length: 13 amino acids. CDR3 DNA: TGTGCCAGCAGTTTCGACAGGGGATATGGCTACACCTTC. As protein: CASSFDRGYGYTF.

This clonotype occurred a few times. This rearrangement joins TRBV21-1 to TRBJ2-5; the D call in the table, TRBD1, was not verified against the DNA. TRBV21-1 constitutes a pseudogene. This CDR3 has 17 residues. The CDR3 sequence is CASSKDTGTGGRETQYF. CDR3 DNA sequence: TGTGCCAGCAGCAAAGACACGGGGACAGGGGGCCGGGAGACCCAGTACTTC.

The CDR3 loop reads CASGGGREQFF. The CDR3 DNA follows: TGTGCCAGCGGCGGGGGCAGAGAGCAGTTCTTC. This rearrangement joins TRBV6-1 to TRBJ2-1, with TRBD2 as a possible D gene (7 bases). CDR1 and CDR2 from the germline V gene are MNHNS and SASEGT. V lost 8 bases to trimming and J lost 10 bases, with 12 bases between them. The CDR3 has 11 residues.

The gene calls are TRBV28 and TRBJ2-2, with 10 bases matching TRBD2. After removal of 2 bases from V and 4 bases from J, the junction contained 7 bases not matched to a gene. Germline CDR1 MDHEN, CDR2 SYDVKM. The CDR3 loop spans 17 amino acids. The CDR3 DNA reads TGTGCCAGCAGTTTACGAGCGGGAGGGCCGGTCACCGGGGAGCTGTTTTTT. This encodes CASSLRAGGPVTGELFF.

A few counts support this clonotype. CDR3 in amino acids: CASSLSRGRAGELFF. In DNA form, the CDR3 reads TGTGCCAGCAGTTTATCCAGGGGTAGGGCCGGGGAGCTGTTTTTT. The genes are TRBV28 and TRBJ2-2; the D gene is possibly TRBD1 (6 bases). Germline V gene data show CDR1 as MDHEN and CDR2 as SYDVKM. The CDR3 totals 15 residues. V lost 1 base and J lost 6, with 12 bases in between.

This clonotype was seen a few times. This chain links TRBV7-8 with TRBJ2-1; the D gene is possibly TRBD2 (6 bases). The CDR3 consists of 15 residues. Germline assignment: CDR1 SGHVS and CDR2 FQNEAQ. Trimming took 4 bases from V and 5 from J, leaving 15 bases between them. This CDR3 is CASSSRDLTNNEQFF. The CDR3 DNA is TGTGCCAGCAGCTCCCGGGACTTGACCAACAATGAGCAGTTCTTC. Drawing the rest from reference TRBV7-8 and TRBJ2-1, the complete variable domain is GAGVSQSPRYKVAKRGQDVALRCDPISGHVSLFWYQQALGQGPEFLTYFQNEAQLDKSGLPSDRFFAERPEGSVSTLKIQRTQQEDSAVYLCASSSRDLTNNEQFFGPGTRLTVL.

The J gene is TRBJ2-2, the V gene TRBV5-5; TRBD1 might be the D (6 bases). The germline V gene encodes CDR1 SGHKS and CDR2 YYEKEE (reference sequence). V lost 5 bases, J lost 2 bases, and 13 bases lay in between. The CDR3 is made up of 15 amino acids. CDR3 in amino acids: CASRAGTRNTGELFF. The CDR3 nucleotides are TGTGCCAGCAGAGCCGGGACAAGAAACACCGGGGAGCTGTTTTTT.

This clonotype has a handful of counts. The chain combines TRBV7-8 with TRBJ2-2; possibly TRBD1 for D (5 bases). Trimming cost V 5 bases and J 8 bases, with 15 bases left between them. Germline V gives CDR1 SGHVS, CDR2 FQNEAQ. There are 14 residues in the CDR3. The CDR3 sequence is CASSNRTVPGELFF. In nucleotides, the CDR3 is TGTGCCAGCAGCAACAGGACGGTGCCGGGGGAGCTGTTTTTT.

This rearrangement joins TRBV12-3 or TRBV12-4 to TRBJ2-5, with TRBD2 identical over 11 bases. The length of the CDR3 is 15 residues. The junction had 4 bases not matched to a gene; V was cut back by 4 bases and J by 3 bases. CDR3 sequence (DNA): TGTGCCAGCAGTTCACTAGCGGGAGTTGAAGAGACCCAGTACTTC. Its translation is CASSSLAGVEETQYF.

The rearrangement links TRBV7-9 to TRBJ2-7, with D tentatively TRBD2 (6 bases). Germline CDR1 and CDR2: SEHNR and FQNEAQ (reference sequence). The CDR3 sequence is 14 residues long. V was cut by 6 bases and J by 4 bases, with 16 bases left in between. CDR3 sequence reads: CASRSGGAIYEQYF. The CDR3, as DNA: TGTGCCAGCAGGAGCGGAGGGGCGATATACGAGCAGTACTTC.

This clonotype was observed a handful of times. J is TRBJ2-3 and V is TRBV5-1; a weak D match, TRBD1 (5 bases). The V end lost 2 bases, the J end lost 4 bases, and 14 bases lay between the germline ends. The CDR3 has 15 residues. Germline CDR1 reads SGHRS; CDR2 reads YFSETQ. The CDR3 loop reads CASSLRGLSSDTQYF. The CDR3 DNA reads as TGCGCCAGCAGCTTAAGGGGCCTAAGCTCAGATACGCAGTATTTT.

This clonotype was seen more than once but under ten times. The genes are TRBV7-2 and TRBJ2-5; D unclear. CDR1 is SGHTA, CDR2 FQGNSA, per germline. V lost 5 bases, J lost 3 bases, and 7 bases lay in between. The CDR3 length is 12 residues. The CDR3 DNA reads TGTGCCAGCAGCGAATCCGAAGAGACCCAGTACTTC. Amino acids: CASSESEETQYF. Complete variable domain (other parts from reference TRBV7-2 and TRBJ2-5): GAGVSQSPSNKVTEKGKDVELRCDPISGHTALYWYRQSLGQGLEFLIYFQGNSAPDKSGLPSDRFSAERTGGSVSTLTIQRTQQEDSAVYLCASSESEETQYFGPGTRLLVL.

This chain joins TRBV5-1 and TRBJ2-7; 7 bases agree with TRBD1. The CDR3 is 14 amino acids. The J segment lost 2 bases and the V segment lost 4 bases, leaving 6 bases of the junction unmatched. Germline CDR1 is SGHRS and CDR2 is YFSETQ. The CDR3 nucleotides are TGCGCCAGCAGCCGGACAGGAACGACCTACGAGCAGTACTTC. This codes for CASSRTGTTYEQYF.

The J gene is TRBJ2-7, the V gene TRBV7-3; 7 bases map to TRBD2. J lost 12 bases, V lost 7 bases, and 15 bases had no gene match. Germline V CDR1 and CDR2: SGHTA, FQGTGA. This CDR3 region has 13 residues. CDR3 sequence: CASNDVLRTRWYF. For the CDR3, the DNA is TGTGCCAGCAACGATGTATTAAGGACTAGGTGGTACTTC.

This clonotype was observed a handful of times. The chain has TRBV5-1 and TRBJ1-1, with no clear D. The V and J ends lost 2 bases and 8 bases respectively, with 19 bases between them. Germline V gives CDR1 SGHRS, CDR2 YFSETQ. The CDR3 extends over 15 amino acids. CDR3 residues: CASSFRPGVTEEAFF. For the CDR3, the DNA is TGCGCCAGCAGCTTTAGACCGGGAGTCACCGAAGAAGCTTTCTTT.

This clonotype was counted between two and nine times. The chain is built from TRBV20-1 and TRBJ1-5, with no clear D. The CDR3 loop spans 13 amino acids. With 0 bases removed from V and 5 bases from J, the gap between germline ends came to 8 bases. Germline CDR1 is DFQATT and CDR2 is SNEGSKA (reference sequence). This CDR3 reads CSARDTPDQPQHF. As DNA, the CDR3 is TGCAGTGCTAGAGATACGCCCGATCAGCCCCAGCATTTT.

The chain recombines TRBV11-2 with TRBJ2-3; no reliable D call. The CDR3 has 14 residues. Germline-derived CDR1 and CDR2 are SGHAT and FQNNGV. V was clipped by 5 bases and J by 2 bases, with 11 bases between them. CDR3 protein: CASSLSQLTDTQYF. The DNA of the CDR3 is TGTGCCAGCAGCCTTAGCCAACTCACAGATACGCAGTATTTT.

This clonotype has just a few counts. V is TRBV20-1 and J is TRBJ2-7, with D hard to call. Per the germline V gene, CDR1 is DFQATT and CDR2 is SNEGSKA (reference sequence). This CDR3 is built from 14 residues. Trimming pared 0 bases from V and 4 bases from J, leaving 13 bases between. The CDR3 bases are TGCAGTGCTAGAGATCCGTCGGGTTCGTACGAGCAGTACTTC. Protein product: CSARDPSGSYEQYF.

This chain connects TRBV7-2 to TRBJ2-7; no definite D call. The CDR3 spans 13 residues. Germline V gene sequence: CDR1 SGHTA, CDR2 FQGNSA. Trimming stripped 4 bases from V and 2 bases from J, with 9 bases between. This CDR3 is CASSSSSTYEQYF. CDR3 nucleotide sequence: TGTGCCAGCAGCTCCAGTAGCACCTACGAGCAGTACTTC. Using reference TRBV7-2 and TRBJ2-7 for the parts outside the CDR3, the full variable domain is GAGVSQSPSNKVTEKGKDVELRCDPISGHTALYWYRQSLGQGLEFLIYFQGNSAPDKSGLPSDRFSAERTGGSVSTLTIQRTQQEDSAVYLCASSSSSTYEQYFGPGTRLTVT.

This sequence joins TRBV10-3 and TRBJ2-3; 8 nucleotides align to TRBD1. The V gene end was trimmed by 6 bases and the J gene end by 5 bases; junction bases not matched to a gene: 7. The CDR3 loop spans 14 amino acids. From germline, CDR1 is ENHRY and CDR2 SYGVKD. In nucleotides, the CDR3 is TGTGCCATCAGCCCCGGGACAGGAGAAGATACGCAGTATTTT. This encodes CAISPGTGEDTQYF.

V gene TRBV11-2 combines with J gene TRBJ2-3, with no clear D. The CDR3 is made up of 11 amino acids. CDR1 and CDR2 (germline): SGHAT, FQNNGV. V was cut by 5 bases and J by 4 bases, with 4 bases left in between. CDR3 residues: CASSPADTQYF. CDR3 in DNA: TGTGCCAGCAGCCCGGCAGATACGCAGTATTTT.

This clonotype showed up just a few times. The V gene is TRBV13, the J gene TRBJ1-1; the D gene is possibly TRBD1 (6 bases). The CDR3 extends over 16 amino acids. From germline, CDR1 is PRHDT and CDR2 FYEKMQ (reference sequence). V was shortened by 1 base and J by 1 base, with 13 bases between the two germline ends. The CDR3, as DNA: TGTGCCAGCAGCTTAGCGGCAGGGGTTGGGAACACTGAAGCTTTCTTT. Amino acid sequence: CASSLAAGVGNTEAFF. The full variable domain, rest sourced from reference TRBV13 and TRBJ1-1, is AAGVIQSPRHLIKEKRETATLKCYPIPRHDTVYWYQQGPGQDPQFLISFYEKMQSDKGSIPDRFSAQQFSDYHSELNMSSLELGDSALYFCASSLAAGVGNTEAFFGQGTRLTVV.